This TCR beta chain appears in the sequencing data of a study of early T cells in non-severe SARS-CoV-2 infection. Study as a whole: Bulk RNA taken from unsorted whole blood was sequenced, leaving chains unpaired. General observations from the study: In VDJdb matching, anti-spike CD8 responses were favored while private and CD4 specificities went missing.

Unique molecular identifiers (one per individual cDNA molecule) were attached. TCRdb reanalysed the 5' RACE reads using MiXCR and keeps one entry per CDR3 protein. The table shows about 50,000 distinct CDR3 sequences, with roughly 16% occurring only once. For this clonotype: Its antigen is unknown.

V was pared by 5 bases and J by 0 bases, with 12 bases between. The CDR3 runs to 15 residues. The germline V gene has CDR1 LGHNT and CDR2 FRNRAP. This TCR was sampled from an adult who was a healthcare worker with PCR-confirmed SARS-CoV-2 infection or an uninfected control (not recorded which). Sequencing was performed on whole blood, taken at baseline. This chain joins TRBV12-5 and TRBJ2-3; D is undetermined. CDR3 region: CASGLSSPSTDTQYF. CDR3 nucleotides: TGTGCTAGTGGTCTCTCAAGTCCGAGCACAGATACGCAGTATTTT.